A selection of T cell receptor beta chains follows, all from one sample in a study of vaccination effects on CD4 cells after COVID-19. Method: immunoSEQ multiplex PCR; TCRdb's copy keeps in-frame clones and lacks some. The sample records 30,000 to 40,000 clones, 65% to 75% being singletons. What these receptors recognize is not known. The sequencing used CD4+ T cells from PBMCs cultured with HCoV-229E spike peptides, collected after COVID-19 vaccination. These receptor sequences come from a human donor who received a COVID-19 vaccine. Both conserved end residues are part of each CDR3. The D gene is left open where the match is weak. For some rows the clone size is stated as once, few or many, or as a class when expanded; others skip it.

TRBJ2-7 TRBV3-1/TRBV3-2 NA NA TGTGCCGCCGCTAGCTTGTACGAGCAGTACTTC CAAASLYEQYF
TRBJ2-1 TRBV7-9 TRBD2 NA TGTGCCAGCAGCCTCTCTAGCGGGGGGGGATCCAATGAGCAGTTCTTC CASSLSSGGGSNEQFF
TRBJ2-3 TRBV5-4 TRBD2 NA TGTGCCAGCAGCCCCATTGGGACTAGCGGCCTCGTGCCGGATACGCAGTATTTT CASSPIGTSGLVPDTQYF
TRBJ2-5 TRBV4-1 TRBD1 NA TGCGCCAGCAGCCAAGATCTGGGGGCCAGGGGGCTTGGAGAGACCCAGTACTTC CASSQDLGARGLGETQYF
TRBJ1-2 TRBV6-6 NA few TGTGCCAGCAGTTACGGCAACGCAGTCTATGGCTACACCTTC CASSYGNAVYGYTF
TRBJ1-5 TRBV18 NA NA TGTGCCAGCTCACCAGGACAGCCCAATCAGCCCCAGCATTTT CASSPGQPNQPQHF
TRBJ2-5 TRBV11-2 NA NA TGTGCCAGCAGCTTAATTGGGGAGACCCAGTACTTC CASSLIGETQYF
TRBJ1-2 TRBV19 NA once TGTGCCAGTAGTAGGAACAGGGAAGTTGGCTACACCTTC CASSRNREVGYTF
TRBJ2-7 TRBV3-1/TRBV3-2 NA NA TGTGCCAGCAGCCCCGGGGGGCTCTACGAGCAGTACTTC CASSPGGLYEQYF
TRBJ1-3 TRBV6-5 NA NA TGTGCCAGCTACTCTGGAAACACCATATATTTT CASYSGNTIYF
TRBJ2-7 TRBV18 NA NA TGTGCCAGCTCACCAGCCACCTACGAGCAGTACTTC CASSPATYEQYF
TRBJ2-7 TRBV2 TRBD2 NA TGTGCCAGCAGGGGAGGGGCGGCCCTCGAGCAGTACTTC CASRGGAALEQYF
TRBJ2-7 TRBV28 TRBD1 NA TGTGCCAGCACCCCGGGACAGGGGACTTACGAGCAGTACTTC CASTPGQGTYEQYF
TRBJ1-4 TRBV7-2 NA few TGTGCCAGCAGCCCAATTCCCCAGGGAACTAATGAAAAACTGTTTTTT CASSPIPQGTNEKLFF
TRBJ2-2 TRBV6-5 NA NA TGTGCCAGCAGGAGGACAGACTACACCGGGGAGCTGTTTTTT CASRRTDYTGELFF
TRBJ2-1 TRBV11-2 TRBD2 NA TGTGCCAGCAGCTTAGTAGCGGGGATCTCCTACAATGAGCAGTTCTTC CASSLVAGISYNEQFF
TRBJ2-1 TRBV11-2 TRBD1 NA TGTGCCAGCAGCTTATCCCGGGACAGGGGTGTAGGTGAGCAGTTCTTC CASSLSRDRGVGEQFF
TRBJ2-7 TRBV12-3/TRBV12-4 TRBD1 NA TGTGCCAGCAGTTACAGGGGGGCGTATGAGCAGTACTTC CASSYRGAYEQYF
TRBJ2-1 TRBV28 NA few TGTGCCAGTTTTACCTCGGGTCCCCCTCATGAGCAGTTCTTC CASFTSGPPHEQFF
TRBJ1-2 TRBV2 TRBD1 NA TGTGCCAGCAGTGGACAGGGGAACTATGGCTACACCTTC CASSGQGNYGYTF
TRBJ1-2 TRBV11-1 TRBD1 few TGTGCCAGCTCCTGGACAGGCCTAACCTATGGCTACACCTTC CASSWTGLTYGYTF
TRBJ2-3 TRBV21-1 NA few TGTGCCAGCAGCAAAGATGCGCCAGCGGGATCTGGCACAGATACGCAGTATTTT CASSKDAPAGSGTDTQYF
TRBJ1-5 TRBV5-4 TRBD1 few TGTGCCAGCAGCCGACAGGGTAGCAATCAGCCCCAGCATTTT CASSRQGSNQPQHF
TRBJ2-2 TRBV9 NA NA TGTGCCAGCAGCGTGGGACCAGGCACCGGGGAGCTGTTTTTT CASSVGPGTGELFF
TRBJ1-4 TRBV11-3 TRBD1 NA TGTGCCAGCAGCTTAGTTGGTGGCAGGGGGAGTCGGAAACTGTTTTTT CASSLVGGRGSRKLFF
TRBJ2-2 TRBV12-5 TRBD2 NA TGTGCTAGTGGTTTGGTAAGACTAGCGGGATTCACCGGGGAGCTGTTTTTT CASGLVRLAGFTGELFF
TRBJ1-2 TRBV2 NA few TGTGCCAGCAGGACGGAACTTAACTATGGCTACACCTTC CASRTELNYGYTF
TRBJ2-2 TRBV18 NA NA TGTGCCAGCTCATGGCAGAAGAACACCGGGGAGCTGTTTTTT CASSWQKNTGELFF
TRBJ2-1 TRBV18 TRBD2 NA TGTGCCAGCTCACCACCGGCGGGGGGGGCCTATGGCGAGCAGTTCTTC CASSPPAGGAYGEQFF
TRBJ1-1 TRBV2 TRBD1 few TGTGCCAGTATTGCAGGGGGAGGCGCGAACACTGAAGCTTTCTTT CASIAGGGANTEAFF
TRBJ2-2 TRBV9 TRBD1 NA TGTGCCAGCAGCGAAAAGGGGGCTGGGACCGGGGAGCTGTTTTTT CASSEKGAGTGELFF
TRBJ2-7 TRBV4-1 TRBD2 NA TGCGCCAGCAGCCAAGATAGGAGTTCTAGCGGGGGCTACGAGCAGTACTTC CASSQDRSSSGGYEQYF
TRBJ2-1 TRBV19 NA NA TGTGCCAGTAGTGACCCCCTGAGAAGAGGCAATGAGCAGTTCTTC CASSDPLRRGNEQFF
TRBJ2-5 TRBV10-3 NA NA TGTGCCATCAGCCAAGACAGGTACCAAGAGACCCAGTACTTC CAISQDRYQETQYF
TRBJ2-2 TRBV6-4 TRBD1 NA TGTGCCAGCAGCAACGACAGGGCGACCGGGGAGCTGTTTTTT CASSNDRATGELFF
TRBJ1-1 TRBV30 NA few TGTGCCTGGAGCCGAGGAGGGAACACTGAAGCTTTCTTT CAWSRGGNTEAFF
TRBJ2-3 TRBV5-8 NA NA TGTGCCAGCAGCTTGGACACAGATACGCAGTATTTT CASSLDTDTQYF
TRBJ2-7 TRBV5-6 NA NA TGTGCCAGCAGCTTTGGGACTCCCGCCTACGAGCAGTACTTC CASSFGTPAYEQYF
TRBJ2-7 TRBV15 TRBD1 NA TGTGCCACCAGTAGGGACAGGGGGCCTTACGAGCAGTACTTC CATSRDRGPYEQYF